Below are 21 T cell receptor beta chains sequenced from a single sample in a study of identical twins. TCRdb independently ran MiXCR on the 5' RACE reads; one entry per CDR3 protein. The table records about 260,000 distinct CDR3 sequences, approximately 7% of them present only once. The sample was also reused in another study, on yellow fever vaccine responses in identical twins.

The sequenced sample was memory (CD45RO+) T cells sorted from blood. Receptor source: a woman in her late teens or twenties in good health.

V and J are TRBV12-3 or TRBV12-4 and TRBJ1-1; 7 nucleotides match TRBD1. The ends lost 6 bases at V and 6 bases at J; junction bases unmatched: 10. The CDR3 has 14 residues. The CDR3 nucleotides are TGTGCCAGCAGCAGAGACAGGGCCTTCTCTGAAGCTTTCTTT. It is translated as CASSRDRAFSEAFF.

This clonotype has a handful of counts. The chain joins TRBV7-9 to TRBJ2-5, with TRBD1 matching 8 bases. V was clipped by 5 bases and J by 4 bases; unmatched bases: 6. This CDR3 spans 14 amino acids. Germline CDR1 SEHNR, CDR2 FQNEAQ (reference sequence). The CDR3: CASSLRQGRETQYF. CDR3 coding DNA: TGTGCCAGCAGCCTCCGACAGGGGCGAGAGACCCAGTACTTC.

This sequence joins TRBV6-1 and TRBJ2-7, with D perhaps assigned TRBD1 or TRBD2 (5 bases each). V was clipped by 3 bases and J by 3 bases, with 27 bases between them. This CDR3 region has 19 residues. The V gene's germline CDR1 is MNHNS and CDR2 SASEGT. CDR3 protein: CASSDLGRWGPQAIYEQYV. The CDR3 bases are TGTGCCAGCAGTGATCTGGGGCGGTGGGGACCACAGGCAATCTACGAGCAGTACGTC.

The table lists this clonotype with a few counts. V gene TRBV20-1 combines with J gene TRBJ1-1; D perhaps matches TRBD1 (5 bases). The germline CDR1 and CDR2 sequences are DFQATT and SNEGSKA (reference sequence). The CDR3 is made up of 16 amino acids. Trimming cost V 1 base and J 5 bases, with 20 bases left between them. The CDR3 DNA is TGCAGTGCTAGAGGGGCGGCAGGGCGGGACTGGACTGAAGCTTTCTTT. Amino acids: CSARGAAGRDWTEAFF.

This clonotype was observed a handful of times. The CDR3 nucleotides are TGCGCCAGCAGCCAAGTAGGGACAGGGGGAAATGAGCAGTTCTTC. Translation gives CASSQVGTGGNEQFF. The genes are TRBV4-1 and TRBJ2-1, with 11 bases identical to TRBD1. This CDR3 region has 15 residues. Germline CDR1 and CDR2: MGHRA and YSYEKL. Trimming at V came to 1 base and at J to 7 bases, leaving 3 bases not matched to a gene.

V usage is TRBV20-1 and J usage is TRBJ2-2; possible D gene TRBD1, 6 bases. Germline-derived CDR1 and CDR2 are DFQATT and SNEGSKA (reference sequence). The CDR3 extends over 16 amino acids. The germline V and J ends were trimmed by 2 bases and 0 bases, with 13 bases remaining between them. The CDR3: CSARPTGSANTGELFF. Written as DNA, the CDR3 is TGCAGTGCTAGACCTACAGGGTCCGCGAACACCGGGGAGCTGTTTTTT.

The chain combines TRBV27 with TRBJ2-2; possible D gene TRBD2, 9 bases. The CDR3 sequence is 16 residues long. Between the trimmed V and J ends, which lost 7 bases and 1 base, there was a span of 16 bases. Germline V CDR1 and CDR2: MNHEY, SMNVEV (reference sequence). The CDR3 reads CASTGGGGVNTGELFF. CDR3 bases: TGTGCCAGCACAGGGGGCGGGGGGGTGAACACCGGGGAGCTGTTTTTT.

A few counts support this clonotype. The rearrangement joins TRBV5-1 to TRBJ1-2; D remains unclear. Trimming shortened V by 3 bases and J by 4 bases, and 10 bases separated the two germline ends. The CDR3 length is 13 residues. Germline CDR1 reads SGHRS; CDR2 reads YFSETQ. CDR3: CASSSQSSYGYTF. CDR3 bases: TGCGCCAGCAGCTCTCAGTCTAGCTATGGCTACACCTTC.

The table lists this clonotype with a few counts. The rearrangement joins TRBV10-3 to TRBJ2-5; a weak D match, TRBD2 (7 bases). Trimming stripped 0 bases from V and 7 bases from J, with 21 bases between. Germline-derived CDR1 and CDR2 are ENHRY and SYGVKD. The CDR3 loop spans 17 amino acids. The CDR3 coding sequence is TGTGCCATCAGTGAGTCCACCCCGCGGGGGCCCTCGGGGACCCAGTACTTC. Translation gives CAISESTPRGPSGTQYF.

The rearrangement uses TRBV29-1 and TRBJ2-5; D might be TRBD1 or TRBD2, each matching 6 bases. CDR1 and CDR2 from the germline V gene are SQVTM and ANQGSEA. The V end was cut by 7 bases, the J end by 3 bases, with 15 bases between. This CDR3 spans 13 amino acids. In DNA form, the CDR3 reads TGCAGCGCCGGACAGACTAGTAAAGAGACCCAGTACTTC. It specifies CSAGQTSKETQYF.

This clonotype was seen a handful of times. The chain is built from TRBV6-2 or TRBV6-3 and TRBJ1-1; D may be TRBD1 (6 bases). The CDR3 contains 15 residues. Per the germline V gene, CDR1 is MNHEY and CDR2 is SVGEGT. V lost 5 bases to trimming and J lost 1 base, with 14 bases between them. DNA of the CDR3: TGTGCCAGCAGTACCACCGGGACAAGGAACACTGAAGCTTTCTTT. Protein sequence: CASSTTGTRNTEAFF.

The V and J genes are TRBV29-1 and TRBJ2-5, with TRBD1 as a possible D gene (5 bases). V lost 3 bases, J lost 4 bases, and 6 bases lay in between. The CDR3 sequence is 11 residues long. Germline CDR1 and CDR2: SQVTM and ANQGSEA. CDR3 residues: CSVEGLETQYF. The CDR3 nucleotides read TGCAGCGTTGAGGGGCTAGAGACCCAGTACTTC.

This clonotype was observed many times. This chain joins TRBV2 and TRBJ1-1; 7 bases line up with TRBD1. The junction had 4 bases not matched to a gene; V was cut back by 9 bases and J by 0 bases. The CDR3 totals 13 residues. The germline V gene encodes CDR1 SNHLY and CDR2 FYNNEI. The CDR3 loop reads CARDRDVNTEAFF. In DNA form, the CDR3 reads TGTGCCAGAGACAGGGATGTGAACACTGAAGCTTTCTTT.

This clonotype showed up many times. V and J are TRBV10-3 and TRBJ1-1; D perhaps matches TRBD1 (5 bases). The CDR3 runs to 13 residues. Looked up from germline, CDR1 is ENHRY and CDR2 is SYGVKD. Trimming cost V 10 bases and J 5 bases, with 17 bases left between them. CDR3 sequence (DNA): TGTGCCACTCGGCAAGGGGCATTGACTGAAGCTTTCTTT. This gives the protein CATRQGALTEAFF.

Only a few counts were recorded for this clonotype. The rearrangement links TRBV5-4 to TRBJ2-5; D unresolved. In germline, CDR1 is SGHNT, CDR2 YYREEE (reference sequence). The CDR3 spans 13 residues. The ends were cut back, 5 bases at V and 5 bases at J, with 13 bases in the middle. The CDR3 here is CASRGGLEETQYF. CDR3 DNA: TGTGCCAGCAGAGGCGGATTGGAGGAGACCCAGTACTTC.

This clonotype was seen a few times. The CDR3: CASSSGRGNTEAFF. The CDR3 DNA is TGCGCCAGCAGCTCCGGACGGGGGAACACTGAAGCTTTCTTT. J is TRBJ1-1 and V is TRBV5-1; D is unclear. The germline V and J ends were trimmed by 3 bases and 1 base, with 10 bases remaining between them. Germline V gene lookup returns CDR1 SGHRS and CDR2 YFSETQ. The CDR3 spans 14 residues.

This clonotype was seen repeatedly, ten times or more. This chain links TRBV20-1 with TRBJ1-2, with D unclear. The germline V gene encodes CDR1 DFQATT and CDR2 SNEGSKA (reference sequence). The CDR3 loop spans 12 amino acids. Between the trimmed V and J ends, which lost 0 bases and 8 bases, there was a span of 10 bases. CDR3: CSAREVGLGYTF. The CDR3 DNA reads TGCAGTGCTAGAGAGGTTGGATTAGGCTACACCTTC.

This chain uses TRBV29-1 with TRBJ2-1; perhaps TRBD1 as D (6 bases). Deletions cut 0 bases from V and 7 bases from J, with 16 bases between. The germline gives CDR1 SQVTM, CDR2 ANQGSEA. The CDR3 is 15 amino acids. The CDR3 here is CSVEDGQGYLNEQFF. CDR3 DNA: TGCAGCGTTGAAGATGGGCAGGGGTATCTGAATGAGCAGTTCTTC.

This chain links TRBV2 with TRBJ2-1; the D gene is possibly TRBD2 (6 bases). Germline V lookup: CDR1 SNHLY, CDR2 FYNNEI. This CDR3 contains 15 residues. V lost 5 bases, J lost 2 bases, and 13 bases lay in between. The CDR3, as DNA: TGTGCCAGCAGTCCCCAAAGACTAGCCTACAATGAGCAGTTCTTC. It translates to CASSPQRLAYNEQFF.

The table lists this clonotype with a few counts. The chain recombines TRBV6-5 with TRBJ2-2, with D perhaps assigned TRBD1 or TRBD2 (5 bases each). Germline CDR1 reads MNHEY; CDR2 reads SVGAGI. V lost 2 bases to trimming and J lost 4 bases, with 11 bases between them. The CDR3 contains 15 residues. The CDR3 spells CASSYARGGTGELFF. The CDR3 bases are TGTGCCAGCAGTTACGCACGGGGCGGCACCGGGGAGCTGTTTTTT.

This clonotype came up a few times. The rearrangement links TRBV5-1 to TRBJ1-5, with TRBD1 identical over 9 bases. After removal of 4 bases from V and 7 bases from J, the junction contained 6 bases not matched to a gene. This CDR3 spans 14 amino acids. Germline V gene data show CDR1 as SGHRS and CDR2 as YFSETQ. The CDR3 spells CASSTGGREQPQHF. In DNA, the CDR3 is TGCGCCAGCAGCACAGGGGGCAGGGAGCAGCCCCAGCATTTT.